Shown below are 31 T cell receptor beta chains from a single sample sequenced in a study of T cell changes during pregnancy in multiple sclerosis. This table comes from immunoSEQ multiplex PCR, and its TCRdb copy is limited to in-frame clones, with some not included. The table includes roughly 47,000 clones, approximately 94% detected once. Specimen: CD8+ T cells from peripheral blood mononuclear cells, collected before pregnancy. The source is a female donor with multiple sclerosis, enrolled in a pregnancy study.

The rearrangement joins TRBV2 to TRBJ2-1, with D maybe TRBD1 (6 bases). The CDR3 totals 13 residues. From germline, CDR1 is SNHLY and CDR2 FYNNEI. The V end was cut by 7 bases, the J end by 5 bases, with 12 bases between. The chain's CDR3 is CASKGVRDNEQFF. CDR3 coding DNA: TGTGCCAGCAAGGGGGTCCGGGACAATGAGCAGTTCTTC.

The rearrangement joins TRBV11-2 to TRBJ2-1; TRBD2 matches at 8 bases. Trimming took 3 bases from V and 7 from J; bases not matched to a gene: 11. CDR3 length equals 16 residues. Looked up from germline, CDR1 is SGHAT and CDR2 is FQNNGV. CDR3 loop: CASSFEWASGWNEQFF. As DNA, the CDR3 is TGTGCCAGCAGCTTTGAATGGGCTAGCGGGTGGAATGAGCAGTTCTTC.

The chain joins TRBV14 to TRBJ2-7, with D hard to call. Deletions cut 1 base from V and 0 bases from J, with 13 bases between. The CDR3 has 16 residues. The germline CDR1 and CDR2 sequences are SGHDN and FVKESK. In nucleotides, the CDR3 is TGTGCCAGCAGCCAAGGTCTTGTGCCACTCTCCTACGAGCAGTACTTC. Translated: CASSQGLVPLSYEQYF.

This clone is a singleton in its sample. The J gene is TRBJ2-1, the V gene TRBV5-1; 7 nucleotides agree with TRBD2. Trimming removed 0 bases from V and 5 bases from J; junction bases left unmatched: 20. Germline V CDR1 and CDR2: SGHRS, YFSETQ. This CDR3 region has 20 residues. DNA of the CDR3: TGCGCCAGCAGCTTGGGACTGGGACGGTCTCGTCTAGCGGTGAACAATGAGCAGTTCTTC. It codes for CASSLGLGRSRLAVNNEQFF.

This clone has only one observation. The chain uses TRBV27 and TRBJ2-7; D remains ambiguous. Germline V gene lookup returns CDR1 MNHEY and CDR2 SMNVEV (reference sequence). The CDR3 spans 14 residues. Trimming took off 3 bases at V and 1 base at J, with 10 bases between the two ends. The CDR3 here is CASSFVGLSYEQYF. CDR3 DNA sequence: TGTGCCAGCAGTTTCGTCGGGTTATCCTACGAGCAGTACTTC.

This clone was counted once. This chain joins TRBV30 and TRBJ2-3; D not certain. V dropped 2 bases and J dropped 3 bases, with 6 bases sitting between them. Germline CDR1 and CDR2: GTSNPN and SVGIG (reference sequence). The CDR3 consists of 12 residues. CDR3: CAWSLRTDTQYF. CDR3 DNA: TGTGCCTGGAGTCTACGAACAGATACGCAGTATTTT.

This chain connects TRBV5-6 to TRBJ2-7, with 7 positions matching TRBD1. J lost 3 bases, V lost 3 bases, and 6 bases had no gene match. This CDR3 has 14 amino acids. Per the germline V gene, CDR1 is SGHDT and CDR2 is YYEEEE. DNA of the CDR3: TGTGCCAGCAGCTACAGGGGTTTGCACTACGAGCAGTACTTC. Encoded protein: CASSYRGLHYEQYF.

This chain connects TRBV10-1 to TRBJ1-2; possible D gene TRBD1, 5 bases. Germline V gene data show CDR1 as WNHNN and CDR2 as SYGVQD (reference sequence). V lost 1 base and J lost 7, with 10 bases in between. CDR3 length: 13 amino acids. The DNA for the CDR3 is TGCGCCAGCAGTGAGTTTCGGACAACTGGCTACACCTTC. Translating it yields CASSEFRTTGYTF.

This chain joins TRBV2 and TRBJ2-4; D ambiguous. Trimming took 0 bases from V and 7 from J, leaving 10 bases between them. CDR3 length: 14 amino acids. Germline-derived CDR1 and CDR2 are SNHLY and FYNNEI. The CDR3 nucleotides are TGTGCCAGCAGTGAAGCCAGGTCACGGAACATTCAGTACTTC. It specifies CASSEARSRNIQYF.

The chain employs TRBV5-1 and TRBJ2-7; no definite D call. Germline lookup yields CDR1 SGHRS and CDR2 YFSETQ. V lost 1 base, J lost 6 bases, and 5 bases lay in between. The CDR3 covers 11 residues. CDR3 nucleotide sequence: TGCGCCAGCAGCTTGACCGGCGAGCAGTACTTC. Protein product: CASSLTGEQYF.

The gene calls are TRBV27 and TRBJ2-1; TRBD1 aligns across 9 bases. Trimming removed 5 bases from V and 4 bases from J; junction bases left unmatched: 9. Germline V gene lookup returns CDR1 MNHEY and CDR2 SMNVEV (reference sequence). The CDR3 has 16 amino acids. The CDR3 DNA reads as TGTGCCAGCAGTGCGTATCCCGGGACAGGGTACAATGAGCAGTTCTTC. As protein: CASSAYPGTGYNEQFF.

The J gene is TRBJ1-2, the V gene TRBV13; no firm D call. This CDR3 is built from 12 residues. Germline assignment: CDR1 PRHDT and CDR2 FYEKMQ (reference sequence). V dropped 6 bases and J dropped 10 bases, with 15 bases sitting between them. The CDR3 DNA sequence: TGTGCCAGCAGTTCCCCCGGACTCTTCTACACCTTC. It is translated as CASSSPGLFYTF. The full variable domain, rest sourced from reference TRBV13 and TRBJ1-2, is AAGVIQSPRHLIKEKRETATLKCYPIPRHDTVYWYQQGPGQDPQFLISFYEKMQSDKGSIPDRFSAQQFSDYHSELNMSSLELGDSALYFCASSSPGLFYTFGSGTRLTVV.

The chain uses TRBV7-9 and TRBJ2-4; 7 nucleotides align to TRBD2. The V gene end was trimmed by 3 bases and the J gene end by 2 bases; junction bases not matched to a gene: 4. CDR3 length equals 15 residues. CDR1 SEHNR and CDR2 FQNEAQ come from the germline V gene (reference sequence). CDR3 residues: CASSLPSGSKNIQYF. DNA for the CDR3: TGTGCCAGCAGCTTGCCTAGCGGCTCCAAAAACATTCAGTACTTC.

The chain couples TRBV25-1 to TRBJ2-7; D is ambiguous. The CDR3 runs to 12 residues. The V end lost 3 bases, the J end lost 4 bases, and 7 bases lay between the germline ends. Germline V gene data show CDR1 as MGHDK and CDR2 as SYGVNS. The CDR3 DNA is TGTGCCAGCAGTGACCCACTATACGAGCAGTACTTC. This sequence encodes CASSDPLYEQYF.

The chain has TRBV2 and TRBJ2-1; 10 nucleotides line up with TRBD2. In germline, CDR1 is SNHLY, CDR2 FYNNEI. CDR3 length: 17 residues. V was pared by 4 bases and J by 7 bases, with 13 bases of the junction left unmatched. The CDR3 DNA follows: TGTGCCAGCAGTGCCCTCACTAGCGGGGTATTGGGAAATGAGCAGTTCTTC. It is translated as CASSALTSGVLGNEQFF. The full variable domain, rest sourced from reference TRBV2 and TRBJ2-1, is EPEVTQTPSHQVTQMGQEVILRCVPISNHLYFYWYRQILGQKVEFLVSFYNNEISEKSEIFDDQFSVERPDGSNFTLKIRSTKLEDSAMYFCASSALTSGVLGNEQFFGPGTRLTVL.

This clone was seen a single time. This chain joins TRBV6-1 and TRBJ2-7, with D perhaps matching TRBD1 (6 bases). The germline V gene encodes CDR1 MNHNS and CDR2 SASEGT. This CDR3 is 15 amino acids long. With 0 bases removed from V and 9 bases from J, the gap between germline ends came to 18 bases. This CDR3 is CASSEAAGEFSRQYF. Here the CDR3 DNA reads TGTGCCAGCAGTGAAGCGGCAGGGGAATTTTCTCGGCAGTACTTC.

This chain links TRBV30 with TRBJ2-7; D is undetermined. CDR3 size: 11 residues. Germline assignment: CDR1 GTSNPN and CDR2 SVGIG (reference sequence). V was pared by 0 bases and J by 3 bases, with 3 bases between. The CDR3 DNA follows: TGTGCCTGGAGTGTTAGCTACGAGCAGTACTTC. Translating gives CAWSVSYEQYF.

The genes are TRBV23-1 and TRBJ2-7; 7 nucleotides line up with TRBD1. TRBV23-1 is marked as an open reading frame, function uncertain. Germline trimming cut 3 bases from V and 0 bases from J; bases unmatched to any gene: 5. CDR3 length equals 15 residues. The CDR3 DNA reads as TGCGCCAGCAGTCACTCCGGGACAGTCTCCTACGAGCAGTACTTC. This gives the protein CASSHSGTVSYEQYF.

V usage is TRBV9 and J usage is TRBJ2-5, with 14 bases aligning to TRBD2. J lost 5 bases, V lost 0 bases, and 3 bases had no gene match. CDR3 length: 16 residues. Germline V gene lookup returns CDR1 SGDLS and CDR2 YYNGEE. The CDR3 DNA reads TGTGCCAGCAGCGTAGAGGGACTAGCGGGAGAGGAGACCCAGTACTTC. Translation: CASSVEGLAGEETQYF.

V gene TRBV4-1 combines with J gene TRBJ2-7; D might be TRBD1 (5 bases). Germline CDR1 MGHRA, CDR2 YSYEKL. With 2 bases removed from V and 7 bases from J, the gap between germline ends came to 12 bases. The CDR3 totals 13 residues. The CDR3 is CASSQIGVSEQYF. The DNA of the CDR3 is TGCGCCAGCAGCCAAATAGGGGTGTCTGAGCAGTACTTC.

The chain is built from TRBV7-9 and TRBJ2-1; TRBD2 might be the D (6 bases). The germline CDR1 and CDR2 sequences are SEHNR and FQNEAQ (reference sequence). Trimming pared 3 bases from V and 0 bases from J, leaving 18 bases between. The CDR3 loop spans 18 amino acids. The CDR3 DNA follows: TGTGCCAGCAGCTTCCCGGCGGGAAACCCTAGCTCCTACAATGAGCAGTTCTTC. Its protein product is CASSFPAGNPSSYNEQFF.

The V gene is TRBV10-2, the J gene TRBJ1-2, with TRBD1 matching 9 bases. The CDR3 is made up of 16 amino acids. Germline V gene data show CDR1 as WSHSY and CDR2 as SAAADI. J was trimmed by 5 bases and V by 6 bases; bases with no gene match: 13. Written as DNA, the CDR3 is TGCGCCAGCAGCCCCTCCGGGACAGGGTGGGAATATGGCTACACCTTC. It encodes CASSPSGTGWEYGYTF.

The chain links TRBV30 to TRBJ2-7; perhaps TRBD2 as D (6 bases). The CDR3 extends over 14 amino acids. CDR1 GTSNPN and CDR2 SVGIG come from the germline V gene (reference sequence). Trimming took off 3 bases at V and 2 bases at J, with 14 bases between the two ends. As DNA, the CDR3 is TGTGCCTGGAGCGCTGGGACGGGGGCCTACGAGCAGTACTTC. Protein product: CAWSAGTGAYEQYF.

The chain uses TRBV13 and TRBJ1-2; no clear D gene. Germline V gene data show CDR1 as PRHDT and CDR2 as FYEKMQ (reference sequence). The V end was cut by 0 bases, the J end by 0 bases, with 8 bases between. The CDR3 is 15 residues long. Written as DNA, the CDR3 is TGTGCCAGCAGCTTAGGTAGGAGGGCTAACTATGGCTACACCTTC. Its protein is CASSLGRRANYGYTF.

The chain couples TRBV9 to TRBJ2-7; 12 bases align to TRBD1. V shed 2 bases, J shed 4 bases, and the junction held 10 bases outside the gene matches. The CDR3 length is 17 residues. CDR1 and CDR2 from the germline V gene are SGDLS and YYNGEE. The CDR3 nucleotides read TGTGCCAGCAGCGTGGCGACAGGGACAGGGGGCATGTACGAGCAGTACTTC. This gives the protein CASSVATGTGGMYEQYF.

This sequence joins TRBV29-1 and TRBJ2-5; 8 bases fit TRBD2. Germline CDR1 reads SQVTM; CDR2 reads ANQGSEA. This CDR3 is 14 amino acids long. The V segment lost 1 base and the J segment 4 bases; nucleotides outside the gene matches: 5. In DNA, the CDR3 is TGCAGCGTTGAAGGCGCGGGAGGACTAGAGACCCAGTACTTC. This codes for CSVEGAGGLETQYF. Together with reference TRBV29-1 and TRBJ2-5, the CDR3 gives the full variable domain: SAVISQKPSRDICQRGTSLTIQCQVDSQVTMMFWYRQQPGQSLTLIATANQGSEATYESGFVIDKFPISRPNLTFSTLTVSNMSPEDSSIYLCSVEGAGGLETQYFGPGTRLLVL.

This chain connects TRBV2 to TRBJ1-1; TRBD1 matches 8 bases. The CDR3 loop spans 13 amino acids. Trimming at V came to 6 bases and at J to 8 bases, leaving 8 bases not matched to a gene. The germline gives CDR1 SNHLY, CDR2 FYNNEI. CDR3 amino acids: CASRSGTGIEAFF. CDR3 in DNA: TGTGCCAGCAGGTCCGGGACAGGAATAGAAGCTTTCTTT.

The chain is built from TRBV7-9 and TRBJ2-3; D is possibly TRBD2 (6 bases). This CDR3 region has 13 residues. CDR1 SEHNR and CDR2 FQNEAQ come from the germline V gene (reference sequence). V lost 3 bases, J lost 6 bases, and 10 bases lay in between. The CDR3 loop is CASSFGGPDTQYF. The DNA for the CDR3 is TGTGCCAGCAGCTTCGGAGGGCCTGATACGCAGTATTTT.

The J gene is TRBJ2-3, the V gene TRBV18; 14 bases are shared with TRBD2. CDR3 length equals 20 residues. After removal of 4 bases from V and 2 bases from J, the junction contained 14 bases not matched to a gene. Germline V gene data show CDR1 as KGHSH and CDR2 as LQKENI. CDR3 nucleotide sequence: TGTGCCAGCTCACGAAACACCCGGACTAGCGGGAGGCGGGTCACAGATACGCAGTATTTT. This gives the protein CASSRNTRTSGRRVTDTQYF.

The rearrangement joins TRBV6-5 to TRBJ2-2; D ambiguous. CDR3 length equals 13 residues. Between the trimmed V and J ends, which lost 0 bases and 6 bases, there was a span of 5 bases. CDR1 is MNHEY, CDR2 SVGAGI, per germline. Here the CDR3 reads CASSYSRSGELFF. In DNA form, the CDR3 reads TGTGCCAGCAGTTACTCGCGCTCCGGGGAGCTGTTTTTT.

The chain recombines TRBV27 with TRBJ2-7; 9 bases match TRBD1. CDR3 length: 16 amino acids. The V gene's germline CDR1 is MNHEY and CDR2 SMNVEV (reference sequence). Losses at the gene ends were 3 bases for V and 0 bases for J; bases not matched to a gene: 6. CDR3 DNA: TGTGCCAGCAGTTTGTCGGGACAGGGACCCTCCTACGAGCAGTACTTC. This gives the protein CASSLSGQGPSYEQYF.